Detailed here is one TCR beta chain. This specimen comes from a study of T cell responses to AZD1222 COVID-19 vaccine. Germline V gene data show CDR1 as MNHEY and CDR2 as SVGAGI. Trimming took off 6 bases at V and 2 bases at J, with 12 bases between the two ends. The CDR3 extends over 14 amino acids. Investigators merged groups given second doses at roughly 4 or roughly 12 weeks. TCRdb's table, derived via immunoSEQ multiplex PCR, lists solely in-frame clones and lacks some. Here the sample spans 150,000 to 250,000 clones, approximately 89% being singletons. The input for sequencing was peripheral blood, taken 28 days after the second AZD1222 dose. The chain recombines TRBV6-5 with TRBJ2-3; tentative D call: TRBD2 (6 bases). The TCR comes from an adult who received the AZD1222 COVID-19 vaccine. The CDR3 region is CASSTRLDTDTQYF. CDR3 nucleotides: TGTGCCAGCAGCACCCGACTAGACACAGATACGCAGTATTTT.